These 12 T cell receptor beta chains were sequenced from one sample in a study of CD8 T cells in ankylosing spondylitis (dated by TCRdb to about 2017). What the authors observed across the whole study: Blood from ankylosing spondylitis patients appeared to be characterized by a TCR beta motif made up of several highly homologous amino acid variants.

No antigen has been identified for these receptors. Libraries were constructed by 5' RACE. Sequenced on an Illumina HiSeq 2500. Using fastp at Q25 and MiXCR, TCRdb reprocessed the public reads and kept productive beta chains. CDR3 protein sequences are deduplicated, and each keeps its most common genes and DNA. This sample holds about 700,000 distinct CDR3 sequences; under 20% were observed only once. The top ten constitute 19% of the sample. The source material was blood, either unsorted or a sorted T cell fraction (not recorded which). These TCRs come from a male donor with ankylosing spondylitis.

This clonotype has a handful of counts. The chain carries TRBV12-3 or TRBV12-4 and TRBJ1-2; 7 positions agree with TRBD1. There are 14 residues in the CDR3. V was clipped by 4 bases and J by 2 bases; unmatched bases: 4. The CDR3 DNA is TGTGCCAGCAGTTCCCAACAGGGGAACTATGGCTACACCTTC. Residues: CASSSQQGNYGYTF.

This clonotype was observed many times. The V and J genes are TRBV30 and TRBJ2-2; 7 bases line up with TRBD2. The CDR3 length is 14 residues. V gave up 4 bases and J gave up 4 bases; unmatched junction bases: 6. Germline CDR1 is GTSNPN and CDR2 is SVGIG (reference sequence). The CDR3 nucleotides read TGTGCCTGGACTAGCGGAGGAGGCACCGGGGAGCTGTTTTTT. This encodes CAWTSGGGTGELFF. The variable domain in full, with the rest retrieved from reference TRBV30 and TRBJ2-2, is SQTIHQWPATLVQPVGSPLSLECTVEGTSNPNLYWYRQAAGRGLQLLFYSVGIGQISSEVPQNLSASRPQDRQFILSSKKLLLSDSGFYLCAWTSGGGTGELFFGEGSRLTVL.

The chain is built from TRBV7-2 and TRBJ2-1; D is possibly TRBD2 (5 bases). Trimming removed 5 bases at V and 6 bases at J, with 20 bases between. CDR3 length: 16 residues. Looked up from germline, CDR1 is SGHTA and CDR2 is FQGNSA. As DNA, the CDR3 is TGTGCCAGCAGCCTGTGGGGAGCTGCGGCCACCAATGAGCAGTTCTTC. This codes for CASSLWGAAATNEQFF.

The table lists this clonotype with a few counts. This chain connects TRBV5-6 to TRBJ2-7, with D hard to call. This CDR3 is 11 amino acids long. With 5 bases removed from V and 6 bases from J, the gap between germline ends came to 9 bases. Germline assignment: CDR1 SGHDT and CDR2 YYEEEE. The CDR3 DNA is TGTGCCAGCAGTAGTAGGGCCGAGCAGTACTTC. This sequence encodes CASSSRAEQYF.

This clonotype was detected only a few times. V usage is TRBV29-1 and J usage is TRBJ1-4, with D perhaps matching TRBD1 (6 bases). Trimming cost V 2 bases and J 8 bases, with 15 bases left between them. The CDR3 is 14 residues long. Germline CDR1 is SQVTM and CDR2 is ANQGSEA. Here the CDR3 reads CSVEYEGRGEKLFF. The CDR3 DNA follows: TGCAGCGTTGAATATGAGGGCAGGGGAGAAAAACTGTTTTTT.

This clonotype appeared many times. The V call is TRBV7-9, the J call TRBJ2-7; the match to TRBD1 covers 7 bases. CDR1 and CDR2 (germline): SEHNR, FQNEAQ (reference sequence). J gave up 2 bases and V 5 bases, and 6 bases lay outside the gene matches. The CDR3 sequence is 14 residues long. Here the CDR3 reads CASSHRDRAYEQYF. CDR3 DNA sequence: TGTGCCAGCAGCCACCGGGACAGAGCCTACGAGCAGTACTTC.

This clonotype was detected a few times. The chain couples TRBV7-2 to TRBJ2-7, with a tentative D call TRBD1 (6 bases). Germline V lookup: CDR1 SGHTA, CDR2 FQGNSA. The CDR3 spans 13 residues. Trimming stripped 1 base from V and 6 bases from J, with 10 bases between. CDR3 coding DNA: TGTGCCAGCAGCTTAGGAGAGGGGGTCGAGCAGTACTTC. It specifies CASSLGEGVEQYF.

The V call is TRBV6-5, the J call TRBJ1-2, with TRBD1 as a possible D gene (5 bases). The CDR3 sequence is 14 residues long. Trimming left V 6 bases short and J 8 bases short, with 19 bases between. The V gene's germline CDR1 is MNHEY and CDR2 SVGAGI. The CDR3 is CASSYTLRDGGYTF. In DNA, the CDR3 is TGTGCCAGCAGCTATACGTTGAGGGACGGAGGCTACACCTTC.

This clonotype was found a few times. The chain is built from TRBV27 and TRBJ2-1; 9 bases match TRBD2. Germline V gene sequence: CDR1 MNHEY, CDR2 SMNVEV (reference sequence). The CDR3 sequence is 17 residues long. The V gene end was trimmed by 0 bases and the J gene end by 3 bases; junction bases not matched to a gene: 6. In nucleotides, the CDR3 is TGTGCCAGCAGTTTATCTAGCGGGAGTGAGTTCTACAATGAGCAGTTCTTC. Protein: CASSLSSGSEFYNEQFF.

The genes are TRBV29-1 and TRBJ2-3; 9 bases are a match to TRBD2. Germline CDR1 is SQVTM and CDR2 is ANQGSEA. The length of the CDR3 is 15 residues. With V trimmed by 6 bases and J by 2 bases, 9 bases remained unmatched. CDR3 nucleotide sequence: TGCAGCGTAGAACCTAGCGGGATATACACAGATACGCAGTATTTT. This encodes CSVEPSGIYTDTQYF.

The chain uses TRBV4-3 and TRBJ2-1, with no clear D. Trimming removed 1 base from V and 0 bases from J, with 10 bases in between. CDR1 LGHNA and CDR2 YSLEER come from the germline V gene. The CDR3 runs to 16 residues. This CDR3 reads CASSQGRLSSYNEQFF. CDR3 nucleotide sequence: TGCGCCAGCAGCCAAGGTCGTCTGAGCTCCTACAATGAGCAGTTCTTC.

This clonotype was found a few times. The V gene is TRBV20-1, the J gene TRBJ1-2, with a possible D match to TRBD1 (6 bases). Deletions cut 3 bases from V and 3 bases from J, with 8 bases between. Germline CDR1 reads DFQATT; CDR2 reads SNEGSKA (reference sequence). This CDR3 comprises 12 residues. The CDR3 sequence: CSASPGDYGYTF. The CDR3 DNA sequence: TGCAGTGCTAGTCCAGGGGACTATGGCTACACCTTC.